The clone carrying this TCR beta chain was detected only once. Germline V gene lookup returns CDR1 ENHRY and CDR2 SYGVKD. Trimming took off 0 bases at V and 4 bases at J, with 16 bases between the two ends. The CDR3 is 17 amino acids. The record originates from a study of blood T cell repertoires in COVID-19. Study-level information: T cells, B-cell-depleted T cells, or PBMCs supplied cDNA or gDNA.

In the original processing: Reference gene primer amplification in the assay estimated nucleated cell counts. Sequenced by immunoSEQ multiplex PCR; TCRdb stores in-frame clones only, minus some. V and J calls plus clone size are reproduced from that table; the DNA served to infer D and trimming. Among more than 55,000 clones listed, around 90% were seen once. Sequencing used peripheral blood. The V call is TRBV10-3, the J call TRBJ2-1; perhaps TRBD1 as D (7 bases). The TCR was taken from a human donor with active COVID-19. The donor label of this sample is uncertain. The CDR3 bases are TGTGCCATCAGTGAGTCCGGAGGAGGGGGCAGGTACAATGAGCAGTTCTTC. Protein: CAISESGGGGRYNEQFF.